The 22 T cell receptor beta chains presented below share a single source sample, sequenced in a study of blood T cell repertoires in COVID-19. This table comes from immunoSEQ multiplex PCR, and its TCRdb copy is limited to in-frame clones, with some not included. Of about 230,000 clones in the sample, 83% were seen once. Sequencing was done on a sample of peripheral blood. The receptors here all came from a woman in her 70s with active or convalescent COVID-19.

DNA for the CDR3: TGTGCCAGCAGCTTATCGGGACAGGGTACCGAGCAGTACTTC. The encoded protein is CASSLSGQGTEQYF. The chain employs TRBV7-3 and TRBJ2-7; 9 bases fit TRBD1. The CDR3 length is 14 residues. With V trimmed by 2 bases and J by 6 bases, 5 bases remained unmatched. Germline V gives CDR1 SGHTA, CDR2 FQGTGA.

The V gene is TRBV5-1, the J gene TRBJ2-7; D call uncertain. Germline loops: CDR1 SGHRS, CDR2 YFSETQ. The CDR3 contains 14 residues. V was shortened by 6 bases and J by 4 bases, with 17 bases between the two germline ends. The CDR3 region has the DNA TGCGCCAGCATCCTCGAGATCACCTGTTACGAGCAGTACTTC. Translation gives CASILEITCYEQYF.

CDR3 residues: CASSEQGEGEQYF. For the CDR3, the DNA is TGTGCCAGCAGTGAACAGGGGGAAGGTGAGCAGTACTTC. The rearrangement uses TRBV2 and TRBJ2-7; 7 nucleotides align to TRBD1. Trimming at V came to 2 bases and at J to 7 bases, leaving 5 bases not matched to a gene. The length of the CDR3 is 13 residues. CDR1 SNHLY and CDR2 FYNNEI come from the germline V gene.

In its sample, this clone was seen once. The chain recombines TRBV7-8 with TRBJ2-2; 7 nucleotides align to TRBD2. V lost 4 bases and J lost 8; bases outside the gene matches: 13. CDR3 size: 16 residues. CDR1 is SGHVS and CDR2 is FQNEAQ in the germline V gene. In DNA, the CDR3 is TGTGCCAGCAGCTACCCGAGCGGACTAGAATGGGGGGAGCTGTTTTTT. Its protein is CASSYPSGLEWGELFF.

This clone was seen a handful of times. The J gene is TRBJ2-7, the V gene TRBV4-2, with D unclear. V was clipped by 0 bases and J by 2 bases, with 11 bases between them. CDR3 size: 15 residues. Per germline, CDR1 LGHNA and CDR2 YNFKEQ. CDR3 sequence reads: CASSQDRQFTYEQYF. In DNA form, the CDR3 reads TGTGCCAGCAGCCAAGATCGTCAGTTTACCTACGAGCAGTACTTC.

The chain's CDR3 is CASSLGGLQAGEQYF. The CDR3 bases are TGTGCCAGCAGCTTGGGGGGACTTCAAGCGGGGGAGCAGTACTTC. The chain combines TRBV5-4 with TRBJ2-7; 7 bases align to TRBD2. V was clipped by 0 bases and J by 7 bases; unmatched bases: 10. Germline CDR1 is SGHNT and CDR2 is YYREEE (reference sequence). The CDR3 contains 15 residues.

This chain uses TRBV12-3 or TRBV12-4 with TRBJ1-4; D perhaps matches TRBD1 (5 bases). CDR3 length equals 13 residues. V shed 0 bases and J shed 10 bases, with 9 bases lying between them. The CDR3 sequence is CASSLADTGKLFF. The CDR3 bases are TGTGCCAGCAGTTTAGCGGACACGGGAAAACTGTTTTTT.

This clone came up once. CDR3 sequence reads: CASSLSAGNSYNEQFF. The CDR3 DNA follows: TGTGCCAGCAGCCTCTCAGCGGGAAATTCCTACAATGAGCAGTTCTTC. The gene calls are TRBV5-6 and TRBJ2-1, with 7 positions matching TRBD2. The CDR3 length is 16 residues. The V and J ends lost 4 bases and 1 base, in that order; junction bases with no gene match: 8. Germline V CDR1 and CDR2: SGHDT, YYEEEE.

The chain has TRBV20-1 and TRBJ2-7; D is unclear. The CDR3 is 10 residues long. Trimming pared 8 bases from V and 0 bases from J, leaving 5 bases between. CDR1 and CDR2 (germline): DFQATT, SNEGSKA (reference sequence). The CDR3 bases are TGCAGTTCGAGCTCCTACGAGCAGTACTTC. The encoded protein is CSSSSYEQYF.

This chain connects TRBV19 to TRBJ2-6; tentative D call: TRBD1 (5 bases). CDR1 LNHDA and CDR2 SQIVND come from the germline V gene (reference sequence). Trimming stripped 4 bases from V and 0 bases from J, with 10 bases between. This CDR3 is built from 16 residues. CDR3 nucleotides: TGTGCCAGTAGTACTACAACAGGCTCTGGGGCCAACGTCCTGACTTTC. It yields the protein CASSTTTGSGANVLTF.

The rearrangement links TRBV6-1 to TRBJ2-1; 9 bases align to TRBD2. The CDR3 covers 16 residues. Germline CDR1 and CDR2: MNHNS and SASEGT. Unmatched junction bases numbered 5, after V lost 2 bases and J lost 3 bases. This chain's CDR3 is CASSEPIAGDYNEQFF. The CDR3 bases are TGTGCCAGCAGTGAACCAATAGCGGGAGACTACAATGAGCAGTTCTTC.

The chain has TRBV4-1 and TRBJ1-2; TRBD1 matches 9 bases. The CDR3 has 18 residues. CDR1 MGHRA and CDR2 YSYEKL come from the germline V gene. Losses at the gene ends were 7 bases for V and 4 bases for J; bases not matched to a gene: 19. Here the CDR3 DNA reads TGCGCCAGCACCAGAGGAGTGACAGGGGGTCCCCGCCTCTATGGCTACACCTTC. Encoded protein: CASTRGVTGGPRLYGYTF.

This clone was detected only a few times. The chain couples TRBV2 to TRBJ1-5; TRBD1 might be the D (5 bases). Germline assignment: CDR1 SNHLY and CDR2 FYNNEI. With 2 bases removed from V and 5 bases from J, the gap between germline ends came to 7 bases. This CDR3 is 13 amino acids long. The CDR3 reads CASSEQGDQPQHF. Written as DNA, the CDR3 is TGTGCCAGCAGTGAACAGGGCGATCAGCCCCAGCATTTT.

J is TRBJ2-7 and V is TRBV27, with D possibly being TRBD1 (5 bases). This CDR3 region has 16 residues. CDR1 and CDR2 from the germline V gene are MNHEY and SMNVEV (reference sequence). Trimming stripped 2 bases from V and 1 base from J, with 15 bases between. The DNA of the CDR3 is TGTGCCAGCAGTTTAGGTGCCGGACGGACATCCTACGAGCAGTACTTC. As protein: CASSLGAGRTSYEQYF.

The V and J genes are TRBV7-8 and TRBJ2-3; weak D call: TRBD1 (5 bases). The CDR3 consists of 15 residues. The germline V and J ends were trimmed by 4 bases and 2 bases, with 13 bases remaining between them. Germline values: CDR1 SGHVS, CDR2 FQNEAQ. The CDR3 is CASSSRVGHTDTQYF. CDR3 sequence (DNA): TGTGCCAGCAGCTCAAGGGTTGGACACACAGATACGCAGTATTTT.

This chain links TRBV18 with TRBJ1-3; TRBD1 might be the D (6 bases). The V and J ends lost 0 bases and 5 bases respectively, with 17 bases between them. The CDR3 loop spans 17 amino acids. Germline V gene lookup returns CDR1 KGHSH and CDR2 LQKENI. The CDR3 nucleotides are TGTGCCAGCTCACCACCAAACCGGGACACCGGTCGAAACACCATATATTTT. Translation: CASSPPNRDTGRNTIYF.

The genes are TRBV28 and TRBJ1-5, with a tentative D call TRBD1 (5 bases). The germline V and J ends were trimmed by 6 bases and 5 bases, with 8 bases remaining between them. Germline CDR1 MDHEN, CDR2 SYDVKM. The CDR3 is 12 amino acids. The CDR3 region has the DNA TGTGCCAGCAGGGTAGGGGATCAGCCCCAGCATTTT. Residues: CASRVGDQPQHF.

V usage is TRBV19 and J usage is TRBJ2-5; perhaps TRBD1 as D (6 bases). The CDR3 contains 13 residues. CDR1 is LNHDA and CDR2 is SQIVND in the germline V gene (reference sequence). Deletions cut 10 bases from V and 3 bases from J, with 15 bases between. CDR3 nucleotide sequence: TGTGCCACCCGGGACACTTTAAAAGAGACCCAGTACTTC. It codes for CATRDTLKETQYF.

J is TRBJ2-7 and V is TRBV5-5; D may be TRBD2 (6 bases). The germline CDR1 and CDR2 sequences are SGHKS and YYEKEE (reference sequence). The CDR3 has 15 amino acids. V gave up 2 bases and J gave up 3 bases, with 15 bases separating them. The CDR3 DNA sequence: TGTGCCAGCAGCTTTTCCTCGGGAGAGGGCTACGAGCAGTACTTC. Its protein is CASSFSSGEGYEQYF.

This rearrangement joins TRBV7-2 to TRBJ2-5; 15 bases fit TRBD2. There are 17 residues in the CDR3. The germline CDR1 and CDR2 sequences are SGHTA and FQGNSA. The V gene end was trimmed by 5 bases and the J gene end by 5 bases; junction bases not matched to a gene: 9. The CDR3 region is CASSLGTSGGPGETQYF. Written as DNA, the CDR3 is TGTGCCAGCAGCCTGGGGACTAGCGGGGGGCCTGGGGAGACCCAGTACTTC.

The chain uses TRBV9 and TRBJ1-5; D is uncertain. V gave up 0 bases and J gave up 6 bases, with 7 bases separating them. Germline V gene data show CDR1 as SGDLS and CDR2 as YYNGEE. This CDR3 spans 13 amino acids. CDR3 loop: CASSVGGSQPQHF. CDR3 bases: TGTGCCAGCAGCGTAGGTGGGAGTCAGCCCCAGCATTTT.

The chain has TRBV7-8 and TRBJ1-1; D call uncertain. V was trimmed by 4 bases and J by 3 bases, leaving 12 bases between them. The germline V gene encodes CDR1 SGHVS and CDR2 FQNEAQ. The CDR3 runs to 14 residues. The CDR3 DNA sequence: TGTGCCAGCAGCTACCAACCTGAGGACACTGAAGCTTTCTTT. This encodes CASSYQPEDTEAFF.